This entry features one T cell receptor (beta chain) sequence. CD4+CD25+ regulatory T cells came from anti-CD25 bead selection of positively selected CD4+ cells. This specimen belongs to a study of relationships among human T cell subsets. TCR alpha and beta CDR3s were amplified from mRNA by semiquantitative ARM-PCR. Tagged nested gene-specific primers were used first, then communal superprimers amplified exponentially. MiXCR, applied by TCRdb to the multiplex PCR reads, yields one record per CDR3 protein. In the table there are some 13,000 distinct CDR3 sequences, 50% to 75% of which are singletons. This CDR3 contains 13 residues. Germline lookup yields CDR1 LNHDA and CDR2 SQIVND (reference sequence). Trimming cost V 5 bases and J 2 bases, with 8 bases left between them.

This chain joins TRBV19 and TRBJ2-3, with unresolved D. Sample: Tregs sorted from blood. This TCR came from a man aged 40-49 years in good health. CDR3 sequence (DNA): TGTGCCAGTAGTCCGGGTACCACAGATACGCAGTATTTT. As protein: CASSPGTTDTQYF.